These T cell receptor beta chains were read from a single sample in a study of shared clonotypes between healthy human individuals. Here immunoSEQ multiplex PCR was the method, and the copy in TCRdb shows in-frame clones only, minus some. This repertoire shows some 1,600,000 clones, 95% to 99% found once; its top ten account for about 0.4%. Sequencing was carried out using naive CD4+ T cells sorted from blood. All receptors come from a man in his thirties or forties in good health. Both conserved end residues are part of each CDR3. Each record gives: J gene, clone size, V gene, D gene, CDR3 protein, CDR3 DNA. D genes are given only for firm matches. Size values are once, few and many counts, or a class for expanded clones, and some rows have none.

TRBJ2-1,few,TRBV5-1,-,CASSQYNEQFF,TGCGCCAGCAGCCAGTACAATGAGCAGTTCTTC
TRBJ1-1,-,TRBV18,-,CASSPIRGGNKGTEAFF,TGTGCCAGCTCACCCATACGGGGGGGCAATAAAGGCACTGAAGCTTTTTTT
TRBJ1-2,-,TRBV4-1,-,CASSLSSGDGYTF,TGCGCCAGCAGCTTATCCTCAGGGGATGGCTACACCTTC
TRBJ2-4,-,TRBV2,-,CASSERGNIQYF,TGTGCCAGCAGTGAGAGAGGAAACATTCAGTACTTC
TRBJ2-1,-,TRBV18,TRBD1,CASSHSLDRGRNEQFF,TGTGCCAGCTCACACTCTCTTGACAGGGGGCGGAATGAGCAGTTCTTC
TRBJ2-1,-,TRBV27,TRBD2,CASSFEGTSGRGNEQFF,TGTGCCAGCAGTTTTGAGGGGACTAGCGGGAGGGGCAATGAGCAGTTCTTC
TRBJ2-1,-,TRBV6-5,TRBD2,CASSSPSGMVEQFF,TGTGCCAGCAGTTCTCCTAGCGGGATGGTTGAGCAGTTCTTC
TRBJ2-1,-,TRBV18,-,CASSPGGNEQFF,TGTGCCAGCTCACCGGGAGGCAATGAGCAGTTCTTC
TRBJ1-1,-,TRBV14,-,CASSQVGRGHTEAFF,TGTGCCAGCAGCCAAGTGGGTAGGGGTCACACTGAAGCTTTCTTT
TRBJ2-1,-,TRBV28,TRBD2,CASSLGTSGIRNEQFF,TGTGCCAGCAGTTTAGGGACTAGTGGAATACGCAATGAGCAGTTCTTC
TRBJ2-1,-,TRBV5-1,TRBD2,CASSHGALSVGGSLNSYNEQFF,TGCGCCAGCAGCCATGGTGCTTTGTCCGTCGGCGGGAGCCTAAATTCCTACAATGAGCAGTTCTTC